These 10 T cell receptor beta chains were all obtained from the same sample, sequenced in a study of cytomegalovirus exposure and HLA in healthy donors. The PCR ran on 60 Vbeta and 13 Jbeta primers. This table comes from immunoSEQ multiplex PCR, and its TCRdb copy is limited to in-frame clones, with some not included. The sample includes around 270,000 clones, 80% of them seen just once. Sequencing was performed on PBMCs. The receptor source for this set is a girl aged 2 to 10 in good health and CMV-seronegative.

The chain has TRBV4-2 and TRBJ2-1; 8 bases are a match to TRBD2. This CDR3 is 18 amino acids long. V lost 1 base and J lost 5; bases outside the gene matches: 13. Germline V gene sequence: CDR1 LGHNA, CDR2 YNFKEQ. In DNA, the CDR3 is TGTGCCAGCAGCCAAGGGGAGACCGGGACTAGGGAAAACAATGAGCAGTTCTTC. Translating it yields CASSQGETGTRENNEQFF.

The chain couples TRBV10-3 to TRBJ1-1; unclear D gene. V gave up 0 bases and J gave up 6 bases, with 5 bases separating them. Looked up from germline, CDR1 is ENHRY and CDR2 is SYGVKD. This CDR3 comprises 12 residues. Here the CDR3 reads CAISESSSEAFF. DNA for the CDR3: TGTGCCATCAGTGAGTCGTCGTCTGAAGCTTTCTTT.

The rearrangement joins TRBV27 to TRBJ2-1; unclear D gene. Germline V gives CDR1 MNHEY, CDR2 SMNVEV (reference sequence). The length of the CDR3 is 16 residues. Trimming shortened V by 9 bases and J by 4 bases, and 22 bases separated the two germline ends. The CDR3 sequence: CASPYPPQTFYNEQFF. CDR3 nucleotide sequence: TGTGCCAGTCCATACCCCCCACAAACGTTTTACAATGAGCAGTTCTTC.

The chain is built from TRBV5-1 and TRBJ2-3, with D possibly being TRBD2 (6 bases). The CDR3 sequence is 16 residues long. The germline gives CDR1 SGHRS, CDR2 YFSETQ. Trimming pared 4 bases from V and 5 bases from J, leaving 20 bases between. Written as DNA, the CDR3 is TGCGCCAGCAGCCTAAATCGGGGGTCCCGCGGAGATACGCAGTATTTT. Translation: CASSLNRGSRGDTQYF.

V is TRBV7-9 and J is TRBJ1-5, with 8 positions matching TRBD1. This CDR3 region has 15 residues. V lost 4 bases and J lost 10; bases outside the gene matches: 12. Germline loops: CDR1 SEHNR, CDR2 FQNEAQ (reference sequence). The CDR3 nucleotides are TGTGCCAGCAGCTCCACCGACAGGGGAATGGGACCCCAGCATTTT. As protein: CASSSTDRGMGPQHF.

In its sample, this clone was seen once. The chain carries TRBV28 and TRBJ1-5, with 8 bases identical to TRBD1. Germline V gene sequence: CDR1 MDHEN, CDR2 SYDVKM. The J segment lost 6 bases and the V segment lost 3 bases, leaving 16 bases of the junction unmatched. This CDR3 is 18 amino acids long. The CDR3 loop is CASSFFERGTGEGQPQHF. CDR3 coding DNA: TGTGCCAGCAGTTTTTTCGAGAGAGGGACAGGAGAGGGTCAGCCCCAGCATTTT.

This chain uses TRBV6-5 with TRBJ2-7; no firm D call. The germline V gene has CDR1 MNHEY and CDR2 SVGAGI. Trimming left V 5 bases short and J 3 bases short, with 11 bases between. CDR3 length: 13 residues. Here the CDR3 DNA reads TGTGCCAGCAGTGAAACCGTACACTACGAGCAGTACTTC. This encodes CASSETVHYEQYF.

The chain combines TRBV27 with TRBJ1-1; 7 bases match TRBD1. With 8 bases clipped from V and 4 bases from J, the junction kept 13 bases outside the gene matches. Germline V gives CDR1 MNHEY, CDR2 SMNVEV (reference sequence). The CDR3 has 15 residues. CDR3 sequence: CASLIHLQGFTEAFF. The CDR3 nucleotides are TGTGCCAGCCTTATCCACTTACAGGGGTTCACTGAAGCTTTCTTT.

The chain carries TRBV7-2 and TRBJ2-4; 12 nucleotides line up with TRBD2. V shed 4 bases and J 8 bases; nucleotides not matched to a gene: 9. In germline, CDR1 is SGHTA, CDR2 FQGNSA. The CDR3 runs 16 residues. The CDR3 loop reads CASSSPLAGGLYIQYF. CDR3 bases: TGTGCCAGCAGCTCTCCCCTAGCGGGGGGGCTTTACATTCAGTACTTC.

The J gene is TRBJ2-7, the V gene TRBV7-2; maybe TRBD1 (6 bases). V was pared by 1 base and J by 1 base, with 11 bases between. The CDR3 loop spans 15 amino acids. Germline V gene lookup returns CDR1 SGHTA and CDR2 FQGNSA. The DNA of the CDR3 is TGTGCCAGCAGCTTAGGGGACACGAAATCCTACGAGCAGTACTTC. Encoded protein: CASSLGDTKSYEQYF.